The rows below give T cell receptor beta chains drawn from one sample of a study of blood T cells in healthy people across ages. TCRdb passed the 5' RACE reads through MiXCR, listing each CDR3 protein once. The repertoire holds hundreds of thousands of distinct CDR3 sequences, about 62% seen once, with around 22% in the top ten. Sequences were obtained from blood. All receptors derive from a young man in good health. CDR3s include the opening cysteine and the closing phenylalanine or tryptophan. The order of the fields is J gene, clone size, D gene, V gene, CDR3 protein, CDR3 DNA. A D gene is named only where the DNA matches it firmly. Clone sizes are given selectively: once, few, many, or a class where the clone is expanded.

J: TRBJ1-4
size: -
D: TRBD1
V: TRBV30
CDR3: CAWSSPGQGGEKLFF
DNA: TGTGCCTGGAGTTCACCGGGACAGGGAGGTGAAAAACTGTTTTTT

J: TRBJ2-1
size: -
D: TRBD1
V: TRBV20-1
CDR3: CSASIPHSNPGQSYNEQFF
DNA: TGCAGTGCTAGCATTCCCCACTCTAACCCGGGACAGTCCTACAATGAGCAGTTCTTC

J: TRBJ2-3
size: once
D: -
V: TRBV28
CDR3: CASSVTRNTDTQYF
DNA: TGTGCCAGCAGTGTAACTAGAAACACAGATACGCAGTATTTT

J: TRBJ2-7
size: -
D: -
V: TRBV7-2
CDR3: CASSLVGSPYEQYF
DNA: TGTGCCAGCAGCCTAGTAGGATCCCCCTACGAGCAGTACTTC

J: TRBJ2-5
size: -
D: TRBD2
V: TRBV15
CDR3: CATSRDRLAGVGETQYF
DNA: TGTGCCACCAGCAGAGATCGGTTAGCGGGGGTCGGGGAGACCCAGTACTTC

J: TRBJ2-1
size: -
D: -
V: TRBV20-1
CDR3: CSARDHSGPYNEQFF
DNA: TGCAGTGCTAGAGATCACAGCGGACCTTACAATGAGCAGTTCTTC

J: TRBJ2-7
size: -
D: TRBD2
V: TRBV7-2
CDR3: CASSLYRAGLYEQYF
DNA: TGTGCCAGCAGCTTATACAGAGCGGGGCTCTACGAGCAGTACTTC

J: TRBJ1-6
size: -
D: -
V: TRBV28
CDR3: CASSAPQGGSSPLHF
DNA: TGTGCCAGCAGTGCCCCACAGGGAGGAAGTTCACCCCTCCACTTT

J: TRBJ2-1
size: -
D: -
V: TRBV11-3
CDR3: CASSLDTSVTEQFF
DNA: TGTGCCAGCAGCTTAGATACAAGCGTTACTGAGCAGTTCTTC

J: TRBJ2-3
size: -
D: -
V: TRBV7-2
CDR3: CAGTISRVDTQYF
DNA: TGTGCCGGCACGATATCTAGAGTAGATACGCAGTATTTT

J: TRBJ2-7
size: -
D: -
V: TRBV7-6
CDR3: CASSATRANEQYF
DNA: TGTGCCAGCAGCGCCACCAGGGCCAACGAGCAGTACTTC

J: TRBJ2-7
size: -
D: -
V: TRBV6-6
CDR3: CASSNLRGDYEQYF
DNA: TGTGCCAGCAGCAATTTACGTGGGGATTACGAGCAGTACTTC

J: TRBJ1-4
size: -
D: -
V: TRBV20-1
CDR3: CSARVLETTKEKLFF
DNA: TGCAGTGCTAGAGTTCTCGAGACAACTAAGGAAAAACTGTTTTTT